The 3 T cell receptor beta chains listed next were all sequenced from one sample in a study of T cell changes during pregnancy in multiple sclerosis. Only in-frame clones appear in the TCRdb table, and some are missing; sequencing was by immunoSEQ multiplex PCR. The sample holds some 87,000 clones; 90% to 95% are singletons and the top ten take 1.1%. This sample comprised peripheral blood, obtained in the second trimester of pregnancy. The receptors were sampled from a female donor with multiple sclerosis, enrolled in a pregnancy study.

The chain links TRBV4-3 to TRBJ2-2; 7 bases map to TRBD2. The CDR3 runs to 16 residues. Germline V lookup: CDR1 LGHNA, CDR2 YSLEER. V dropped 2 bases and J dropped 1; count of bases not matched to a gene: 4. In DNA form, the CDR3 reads TGCGCCAGCAGCCAACCACCTAGCGGGAACACCGGGGAGCTGTTTTTT. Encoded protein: CASSQPPSGNTGELFF.

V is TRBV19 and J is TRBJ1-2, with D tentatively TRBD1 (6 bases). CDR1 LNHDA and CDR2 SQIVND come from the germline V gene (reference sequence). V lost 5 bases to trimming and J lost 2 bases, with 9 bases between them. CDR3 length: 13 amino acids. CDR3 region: CASSSGQNYGYTF. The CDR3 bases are TGTGCCAGTAGTTCAGGACAGAACTATGGCTACACCTTC.

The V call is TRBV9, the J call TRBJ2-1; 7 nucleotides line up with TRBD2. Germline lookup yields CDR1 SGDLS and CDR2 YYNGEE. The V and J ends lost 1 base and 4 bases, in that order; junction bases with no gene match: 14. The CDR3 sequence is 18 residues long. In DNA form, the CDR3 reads TGTGCCAGCAGCGTAAGGGATTGGAGCGGGACCGTTTACAATGAGCAGTTCTTC. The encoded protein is CASSVRDWSGTVYNEQFF.